This T cell receptor (beta chain) was sequenced during a study of early T cells in non-severe SARS-CoV-2 infection. Individual cDNA molecules received unique molecular identifiers. TCRdb independently ran MiXCR on the 5' RACE reads; one entry per CDR3 protein. The repertoire holds tens of thousands of distinct CDR3 sequences, with about 4% as singletons. J gave up 9 bases and V 4 bases, and 10 bases lay outside the gene matches. The length of the CDR3 is 16 residues. The germline gives CDR1 ENHRY, CDR2 SYGVKD. This clonotype has a count of ten or more. Its target is unknown. General observations from the study: A preference for anti-spike CD8 responses marked VDJdb matching, which missed private and CD4 specificities.

The sequencing sample was made of whole blood. The chain is built from TRBV10-3 and TRBJ2-1; the match to TRBD2 covers 12 bases. This receptor was taken from an adult who was a healthcare worker with PCR-confirmed SARS-CoV-2 infection or an uninfected control (not recorded which). The CDR3 loop is CAISGLLAGGQGEQFF. CDR3 nucleotides: TGTGCCATCAGTGGGTTACTAGCGGGAGGACAGGGTGAGCAGTTCTTC.